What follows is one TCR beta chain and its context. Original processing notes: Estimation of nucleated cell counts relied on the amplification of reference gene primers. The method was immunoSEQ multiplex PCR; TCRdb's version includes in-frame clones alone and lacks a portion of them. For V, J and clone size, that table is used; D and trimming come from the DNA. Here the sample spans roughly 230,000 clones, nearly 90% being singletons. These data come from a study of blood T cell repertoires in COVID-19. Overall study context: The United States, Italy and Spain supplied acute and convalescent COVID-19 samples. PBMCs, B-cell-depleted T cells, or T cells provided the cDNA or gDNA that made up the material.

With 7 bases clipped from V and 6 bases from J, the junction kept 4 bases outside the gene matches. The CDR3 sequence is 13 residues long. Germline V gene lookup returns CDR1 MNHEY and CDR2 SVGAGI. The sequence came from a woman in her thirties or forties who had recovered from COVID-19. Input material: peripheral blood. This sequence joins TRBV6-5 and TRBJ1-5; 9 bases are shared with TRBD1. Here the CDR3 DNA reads TGTGCCAGCACCCTGACAGGGGGTCAGCCCCAGCATTTT. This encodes CASTLTGGQPQHF.